Following are 20 T cell receptor beta chains from one sample sequenced in a study of memory CD4+ T cells and cytomegalovirus serostatus. The sort gate was single viable CD3+CD4+CD8-CD45RO+ cells for memory CD4+ T cells. TCRdb's copy holds only in-frame clones and misses some; the assay was immunoSEQ multiplex PCR. The repertoire holds about 60,000 clones, 65% to 80% seen once, with less than 0.9% in the top ten. Sample: memory CD4+ T cells from blood. The source of these receptors is an adult in good health and CMV-seronegative.

The V gene is TRBV28, the J gene TRBJ1-5; D possibly corresponds to TRBD1 (6 bases). The CDR3 loop spans 19 amino acids. V shed 1 base and J shed 3 bases, with 22 bases lying between them. Per the germline V gene, CDR1 is MDHEN and CDR2 is SYDVKM. The CDR3 sequence: CASSLFSVWTDKDNQPQHF. The CDR3 region has the DNA TGTGCCAGCAGTTTATTTTCCGTCTGGACAGACAAGGACAATCAGCCCCAGCATTTT.

This chain's CDR3 is CASSFNRGTEAFF. The CDR3 bases are TGTGCCAGCAGCTTCAACAGGGGCACTGAAGCTTTCTTT. The gene calls are TRBV7-7 and TRBJ1-1; 7 positions match TRBD1. The V gene's germline CDR1 is SSHAT and CDR2 FNYEAQ (reference sequence). The ends lost 3 bases at V and 4 bases at J; junction bases unmatched: 2. This CDR3 region has 13 residues.

The chain links TRBV2 to TRBJ2-3, with D perhaps given as TRBD1 or TRBD2 (6 bases each). The CDR3 runs 16 residues. Trimming left V 1 base short and J 2 bases short, with 13 bases between. Germline CDR1 is SNHLY and CDR2 is FYNNEI. Here the CDR3 DNA reads TGTGCCAGCAGTGAAGGATCGGGGGCGAACACAGATACGCAGTATTTT. Amino acids: CASSEGSGANTDTQYF. Full variable domain (remainder filled in from reference TRBV2 and TRBJ2-3): EPEVTQTPSHQVTQMGQEVILRCVPISNHLYFYWYRQILGQKVEFLVSFYNNEISEKSEIFDDQFSVERPDGSNFTLKIRSTKLEDSAMYFCASSEGSGANTDTQYFGPGTRLTVL.

As concerns this clone: Within the sample, other DNA sequences also encode this same CDR3. The gene calls are TRBV7-9 and TRBJ2-5; 7 bases fit TRBD1. Germline V gene data show CDR1 as SEHNR and CDR2 as FQNEAQ (reference sequence). This CDR3 region has 16 residues. After removal of 6 bases from V and 5 bases from J, the junction contained 15 bases not matched to a gene. CDR3 nucleotide sequence: TGTGCCAGCAGTCCGGACAGGTCACCCGAGCGGGAGACCCAGTACTTC. Protein sequence: CASSPDRSPERETQYF.

The DNA of the CDR3 is TGCGCCAGCAGCTTGGTGGCGGACCCGGAAGAGACCCAGTACTTC. It codes for CASSLVADPEETQYF. The chain joins TRBV5-1 to TRBJ2-5; D is unresolved. The V gene's germline CDR1 is SGHRS and CDR2 YFSETQ. The CDR3 is 15 amino acids. With 0 bases removed from V and 3 bases from J, the gap between germline ends came to 12 bases. The whole variable domain, filled in from reference TRBV5-1 and TRBJ2-5, reads KAGVTQTPRYLIKTRGQQVTLSCSPISGHRSVSWYQQTPGQGLQFLFEYFSETQRNKGNFPGRFSGRQFSNSRSEMNVSTLELGDSALYLCASSLVADPEETQYFGPGTRLLVL.

The J gene is TRBJ2-3, the V gene TRBV25-1; D is ambiguous. There are 13 residues in the CDR3. V lost 4 bases and J lost 7, with 12 bases in between. The germline CDR1 and CDR2 sequences are MGHDK and SYGVNS. The CDR3, as DNA: TGTGCCAGCAGTGCAACTCCCCTCCATACGCAGTATTTT. This encodes CASSATPLHTQYF.

The J gene is TRBJ1-5, the V gene TRBV15, with 7 bases that match TRBD1. In germline, CDR1 is LNHNV, CDR2 YYDKDF (reference sequence). V lost 1 base and J lost 6; bases outside the gene matches: 9. CDR3 length: 16 amino acids. CDR3 residues: CATSRGGGGVGQPQHF. CDR3 coding DNA: TGTGCCACCAGCAGAGGGGGAGGGGGCGTTGGTCAGCCCCAGCATTTT. Full variable domain (missing parts from reference TRBV15 and TRBJ1-5): DAMVIQNPRYQVTQFGKPVTLSCSQTLNHNVMYWYQQKSSQAPKLLFHYYDKDFNNEADTPDNFQSRRPNTSFCFLDIRSPGLGDTAMYLCATSRGGGGVGQPQHFGDGTRLSIL.

A few counts support this clone. The chain combines TRBV5-6 with TRBJ2-1; possible D gene TRBD1, 6 bases. V was clipped by 2 bases and J by 15 bases, with 15 bases between them. The germline V gene encodes CDR1 SGHDT and CDR2 YYEEEE. The CDR3 consists of 12 residues. The CDR3 region is CASSLGGSRGFF. CDR3 nucleotide sequence: TGTGCCAGCAGCTTAGGGGGATCAAGGGGGTTCTTC.

The count of this clone is one. V gene TRBV5-6 combines with J gene TRBJ2-7, with a tentative D call TRBD2 (6 bases). The CDR3 totals 15 residues. With 2 bases removed from V and 4 bases from J, the gap between germline ends came to 16 bases. Germline lookup yields CDR1 SGHDT and CDR2 YYEEEE. CDR3 region: CASSFGDSREYEQYF. CDR3 coding DNA: TGTGCCAGCAGCTTTGGTGACAGCCGGGAGTACGAGCAGTACTTC.

This clone was picked up a small number of times. The V gene is TRBV7-8, the J gene TRBJ1-2; 7 nucleotides match TRBD1. This CDR3 has 15 amino acids. Trimming removed 5 bases from V and 0 bases from J; junction bases left unmatched: 6. The germline CDR1 and CDR2 sequences are SGHVS and FQNEAQ. As DNA, the CDR3 is TGTGCCAGCAGCCTCCGGACAGGAGCTAACTATGGCTACACCTTC. Amino acid sequence: CASSLRTGANYGYTF.

This rearrangement joins TRBV5-1 to TRBJ1-2, with D tentatively TRBD1 (6 bases). Trimming stripped 4 bases from V and 6 bases from J, with 19 bases between. Looked up from germline, CDR1 is SGHRS and CDR2 is YFSETQ. This CDR3 is built from 15 residues. CDR3 amino acids: CASSPDSPRNDGYTF. The CDR3 coding sequence is TGCGCCAGCAGCCCGGACAGTCCGAGGAACGATGGCTACACCTTC.

The rearrangement joins TRBV7-8 to TRBJ2-7; 9 bases line up with TRBD2. Germline V CDR1 and CDR2: SGHVS, FQNEAQ. Losses at the gene ends were 7 bases for V and 6 bases for J; bases not matched to a gene: 19. The CDR3 covers 17 residues. The CDR3 coding sequence is TGTGCCAGCACCCCAAATCGGCGGGAGGGCCTTAATAGCGAGCAGTACTTC. This codes for CASTPNRREGLNSEQYF.

This clone turned up a few times. The CDR3 loop reads CASSVLPTRVNTGELFF. Written as DNA, the CDR3 is TGTGCCAGCAGCGTGTTACCCACCAGGGTGAACACCGGGGAGCTGTTTTTT. The J gene is TRBJ2-2, the V gene TRBV9, with a tentative D call TRBD1 (5 bases). Germline V gene sequence: CDR1 SGDLS, CDR2 YYNGEE. V was clipped by 2 bases and J by 1 base, with 15 bases between them. CDR3 length equals 17 residues.

This chain uses TRBV12-5 with TRBJ2-5; D uncertain. The germline V gene has CDR1 LGHNT and CDR2 FRNRAP. V lost 1 base, J lost 5 bases, and 14 bases lay in between. The CDR3 has 15 amino acids. The CDR3 region is CASGLGRPADETQYF. DNA of the CDR3: TGTGCTAGTGGTTTGGGCCGTCCGGCGGACGAGACCCAGTACTTC.

V is TRBV2 and J is TRBJ2-2; 9 positions match TRBD2. Looked up from germline, CDR1 is SNHLY and CDR2 is FYNNEI. The V segment lost 4 bases and the J segment 6 bases; nucleotides outside the gene matches: 6. The CDR3 covers 15 residues. CDR3 nucleotides: TGTGCCAGCAGTGTGCGGGGGGGTGGGGCCGGGGAGCTGTTTTTT. Its protein is CASSVRGGGAGELFF. Combining the CDR3 with reference TRBV2 and TRBJ2-2 gives the whole variable domain EPEVTQTPSHQVTQMGQEVILRCVPISNHLYFYWYRQILGQKVEFLVSFYNNEISEKSEIFDDQFSVERPDGSNFTLKIRSTKLEDSAMYFCASSVRGGGAGELFFGEGSRLTVL.

This chain connects TRBV18 to TRBJ1-5; D is ambiguous. The CDR3 has 13 amino acids. The ends were cut back, 3 bases at V and 2 bases at J, with 5 bases in the middle. Germline V gene data show CDR1 as KGHSH and CDR2 as LQKENI. The CDR3 loop is CASSPSGNQPQHF. Here the CDR3 DNA reads TGTGCCAGCTCACCGAGTGGCAATCAGCCCCAGCATTTT.

The chain couples TRBV7-9 to TRBJ2-5; 7 positions agree with TRBD2. V was pared by 0 bases and J by 4 bases, with 8 bases of the junction left unmatched. CDR3 size: 16 residues. CDR1 and CDR2 from the germline V gene are SEHNR and FQNEAQ (reference sequence). CDR3 protein: CASSLADAGVGETQYF. Here the CDR3 DNA reads TGTGCCAGCAGCTTAGCTGACGCGGGAGTGGGAGAGACCCAGTACTTC.

The V call is TRBV9, the J call TRBJ2-7; 14 nucleotides match TRBD2. Germline V gene lookup returns CDR1 SGDLS and CDR2 YYNGEE. This CDR3 spans 16 amino acids. The trim removed 4 bases at V and 3 bases at J, leaving 6 bases unmatched. The CDR3 DNA follows: TGTGCCAGCAGCCCCAGAGGACTAGCGGGAGGCTACGAGCAGTACTTC. Amino acids: CASSPRGLAGGYEQYF.

V gene TRBV9 combines with J gene TRBJ2-2; D unclear. The ends were cut back, 6 bases at V and 4 bases at J, with 7 bases in the middle. The CDR3 spans 12 residues. Germline CDR1 is SGDLS and CDR2 is YYNGEE. The CDR3 sequence: CASTGVTGELFF. CDR3 DNA: TGTGCCAGCACGGGTGTCACCGGGGAGCTGTTTTTT.

The rearrangement links TRBV7-9 to TRBJ1-4; D ambiguous. CDR1 and CDR2 (germline): SEHNR, FQNEAQ (reference sequence). Trimming cost V 3 bases and J 8 bases, with 13 bases left between them. This CDR3 is built from 14 residues. This CDR3 is CASSFGGSREKLFF. CDR3 DNA: TGTGCCAGCAGCTTTGGAGGGAGTCGAGAAAAACTGTTTTTT.